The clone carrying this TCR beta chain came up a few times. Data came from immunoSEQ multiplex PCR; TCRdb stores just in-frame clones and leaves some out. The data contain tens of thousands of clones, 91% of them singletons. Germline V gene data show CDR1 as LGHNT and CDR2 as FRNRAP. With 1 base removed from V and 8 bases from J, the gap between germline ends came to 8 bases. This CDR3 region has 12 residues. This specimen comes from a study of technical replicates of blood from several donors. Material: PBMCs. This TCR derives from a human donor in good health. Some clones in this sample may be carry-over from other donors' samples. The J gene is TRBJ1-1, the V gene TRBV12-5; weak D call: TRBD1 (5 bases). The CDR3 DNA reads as TGTGCTAGTGGTTTGGCAGGGAGGGAAGCTTTCTTT. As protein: CASGLAGREAFF.